These 11 T cell receptor beta chains were sequenced from one sample in a study of T cells in localized non-small cell lung cancer. Produced via immunoSEQ multiplex PCR; TCRdb's table is partial and in-frame only. The table lists about 59,000 clones, roughly 92% of them singletons. Sample: peripheral blood, taken before any cancer treatment. The receptors originated from a man aged 40 to 70 with stage I lung adenocarcinoma.

By frequency in the sample, this clone is large. The V and J genes are TRBV14 and TRBJ2-1; D is unclear. This CDR3 has 15 residues. From germline, CDR1 is SGHDN and CDR2 FVKESK. Trimming removed 1 base at V and 4 bases at J, with 11 bases between. This CDR3 reads CASSQVRSSYNEQFF. Here the CDR3 DNA reads TGTGCCAGCAGCCAAGTTCGCTCATCTTACAATGAGCAGTTCTTC.

The rearrangement joins TRBV9 to TRBJ1-4; 7 bases match TRBD1. The germline V gene has CDR1 SGDLS and CDR2 YYNGEE. V lost 5 bases to trimming and J lost 8 bases; unmatched junction nucleotides: 9. CDR3 size: 14 residues. CDR3 in DNA: TGTGCCAGCAGTCCCAGCCAGGGGGGAGAAAAACTGTTTTTT. Translated: CASSPSQGGEKLFF.

In its sample, this clone was seen once. The chain is built from TRBV2 and TRBJ2-3; D gene ambiguous. The CDR3 totals 17 residues. CDR1 is SNHLY and CDR2 is FYNNEI in the germline V gene. The V gene lost 5 bases and the J gene lost 5 bases, with 23 bases spanning the gap. The CDR3 DNA is TGTGCCAGCAGTCCTTACTCGACGGAAATAGGCTTAGATACGCAGTATTTT. Translated, it gives CASSPYSTEIGLDTQYF.

This rearrangement joins TRBV10-3 to TRBJ1-5; possible D gene TRBD1, 5 bases. V dropped 6 bases and J dropped 6 bases, with 18 bases sitting between them. Per the germline V gene, CDR1 is ENHRY and CDR2 is SYGVKD. The CDR3 is 15 amino acids. In DNA form, the CDR3 reads TGTGCCATCAGCGCGGACCTCCGAGGGGCTCAGCCCCAGCATTTT. This encodes CAISADLRGAQPQHF.

V is TRBV7-8 and J is TRBJ1-4; D is perhaps TRBD1 (6 bases). Germline CDR1 SGHVS, CDR2 FQNEAQ. The V end was cut by 0 bases, the J end by 2 bases, with 13 bases between. The CDR3 runs 17 residues. CDR3 sequence: CASSLAGGPFTNEKLFF. The CDR3 bases are TGTGCCAGCAGCTTAGCAGGGGGTCCATTCACTAATGAAAAACTGTTTTTT.

The rearrangement uses TRBV4-1 and TRBJ1-1, with a possible D match to TRBD1 (6 bases). Germline values: CDR1 MGHRA, CDR2 YSYEKL. The V gene lost 0 bases and the J gene lost 5 bases, with 10 bases spanning the gap. The CDR3 is 14 amino acids. This CDR3 reads CASSQENRETEAFF. The CDR3 DNA is TGCGCCAGCAGCCAAGAGAACAGGGAAACTGAAGCTTTCTTT.

This chain joins TRBV5-5 and TRBJ2-7, with 7 bases fitting TRBD1. V lost 4 bases and J lost 2; bases outside the gene matches: 6. Germline-derived CDR1 and CDR2 are SGHKS and YYEKEE (reference sequence). There are 14 residues in the CDR3. CDR3 protein: CASSLDRWTYEQYF. The DNA of the CDR3 is TGTGCCAGCAGCCTGGACAGGTGGACCTACGAGCAGTACTTC. The variable domain in full, with the rest retrieved from reference TRBV5-5 and TRBJ2-7, is DAGVTQSPTHLIKTRGQQVTLRCSPISGHKSVSWYQQVLGQGPQFIFQYYEKEERGRGNFPDRFSARQFPNYSSELNVNALLLGDSALYLCASSLDRWTYEQYFGPGTRLTVT.

The J gene is TRBJ2-3, the V gene TRBV5-1, with a tentative D call TRBD1 (6 bases). CDR3 size: 16 residues. V was cut by 5 bases and J by 1 base, with 17 bases left in between. Germline CDR1 SGHRS, CDR2 YFSETQ. This CDR3 reads CASRPSPGDGTDTQYF. CDR3 DNA sequence: TGCGCCAGCAGGCCTTCCCCAGGGGATGGCACAGATACGCAGTATTTT.

This chain joins TRBV6-5 and TRBJ2-3; weak D call: TRBD2 (6 bases). The CDR3 contains 14 residues. V was clipped by 7 bases and J by 4 bases, with 15 bases between them. Per germline, CDR1 MNHEY and CDR2 SVGAGI. CDR3 amino acids: CASKERVSADTQYF. Written as DNA, the CDR3 is TGTGCCAGCAAAGAGCGGGTCTCCGCAGATACGCAGTATTTT.

This chain links TRBV30 with TRBJ2-2, with 8 bases that match TRBD1. The CDR3 spans 12 residues. The germline V gene has CDR1 GTSNPN and CDR2 SVGIG (reference sequence). The trim removed 5 bases at V and 7 bases at J, leaving 3 bases unmatched. CDR3 DNA sequence: TGTGCCTGGGCAGGGGGCGGCGGGGAGCTGTTTTTT. Translating it yields CAWAGGGGELFF.

Comment on this clone: Sequence at one end of the junction differs from germline and may be a read error. V usage is TRBV7-3 and J usage is TRBJ2-5; D is perhaps TRBD2 (6 bases). CDR1 and CDR2 (germline): SGHTA, FQGTGA. CDR3 length: 14 residues. CDR3 in amino acids: CASSLGRRAETQYF. The CDR3 region has the DNA TGTGCCAGTAGCTTAGGGAGGCGGGCAGAGACCCAGTACTTC.